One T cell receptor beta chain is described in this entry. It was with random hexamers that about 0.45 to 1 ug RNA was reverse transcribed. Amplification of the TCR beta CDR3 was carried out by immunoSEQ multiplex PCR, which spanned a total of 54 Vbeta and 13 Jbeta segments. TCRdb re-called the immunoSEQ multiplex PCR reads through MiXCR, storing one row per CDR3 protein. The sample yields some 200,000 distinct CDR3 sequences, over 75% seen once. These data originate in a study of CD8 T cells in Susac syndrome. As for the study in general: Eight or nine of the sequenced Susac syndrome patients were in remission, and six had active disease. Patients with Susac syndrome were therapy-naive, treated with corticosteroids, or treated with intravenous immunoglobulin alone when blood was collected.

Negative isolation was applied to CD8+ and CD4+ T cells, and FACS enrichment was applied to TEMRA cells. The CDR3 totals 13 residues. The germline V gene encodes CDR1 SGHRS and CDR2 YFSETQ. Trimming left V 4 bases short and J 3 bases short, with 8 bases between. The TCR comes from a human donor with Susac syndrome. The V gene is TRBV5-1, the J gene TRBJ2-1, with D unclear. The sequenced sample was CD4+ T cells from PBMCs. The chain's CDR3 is CASSLPLYNEQFF. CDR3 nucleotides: TGCGCCAGCAGCCTCCCTCTCTACAATGAGCAGTTCTTC. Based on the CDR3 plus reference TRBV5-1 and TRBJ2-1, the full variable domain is KAGVTQTPRYLIKTRGQQVTLSCSPISGHRSVSWYQQTPGQGLQFLFEYFSETQRNKGNFPGRFSGRQFSNSRSEMNVSTLELGDSALYLCASSLPLYNEQFFGPGTRLTVL.